This T cell receptor beta chain was recovered during a study of early T cells in non-severe SARS-CoV-2 infection. Study-level findings and limits: Lookups in VDJdb leaned toward anti-spike CD8 responses and missed private and CD4 specificities.

V lost 3 bases to trimming and J lost 0 bases; unmatched junction nucleotides: 5. From germline, CDR1 is SGHRS and CDR2 YFSETQ. CDR3 length: 16 residues. On this clonotype itself: Its antigen is unidentified.

The library protocol tagged individual cDNA molecules with unique molecular identifiers. TCRdb reanalysed the 5' RACE reads using MiXCR and keeps one entry per CDR3 protein. The sample yields tens of thousands of distinct CDR3 sequences, more than 10% seen once. The receptor was isolated from an adult who was a healthcare worker with PCR-confirmed SARS-CoV-2 infection or an uninfected control (not recorded which). Sequenced material: whole blood, taken at baseline. The V and J genes are TRBV5-1 and TRBJ2-3; 9 bases are a match to TRBD1. CDR3 sequence (DNA): TGCGCCAGCAGCTGGGGACAGGGCCCTAGCACAGATACGCAGTATTTT. Protein sequence: CASSWGQGPSTDTQYF.